Following are 24 T cell receptor beta chains from one sample sequenced in a study of control samples from healthy donors and cancer patients. Sequenced by immunoSEQ multiplex PCR; TCRdb stores in-frame clones only, minus some. This repertoire shows around 170,000 clones, around nine tenths found once; its top ten account for around 1.4%. Material: blood. These receptor sequences come from a man aged 30 to 45 in good health.

This clone appeared a single time. The V gene is TRBV27, the J gene TRBJ1-2; D gene uncertain. The V gene lost 4 bases and the J gene lost 4 bases, with 13 bases spanning the gap. The germline V gene has CDR1 MNHEY and CDR2 SMNVEV (reference sequence). This CDR3 contains 14 residues. CDR3 sequence (DNA): TGTGCCAGCAGTTCCTCGACCCCCGGCTATGGCTACACCTTC. Encoded protein: CASSSSTPGYGYTF.

The chain has TRBV4-1 and TRBJ2-1, with D possibly called TRBD1 or TRBD2 (6 bases each). The ends were cut back, 6 bases at V and 6 bases at J, with 18 bases in the middle. The CDR3 loop spans 15 amino acids. From germline, CDR1 is MGHRA and CDR2 YSYEKL. The CDR3 loop reads CASSMGHSGGNEQFF. CDR3 sequence (DNA): TGCGCCAGCAGTATGGGACACTCCGGGGGCAATGAGCAGTTCTTC.

This chain joins TRBV29-1 and TRBJ1-1, with D possibly being TRBD1 (5 bases). This CDR3 contains 15 residues. Germline CDR1 SQVTM, CDR2 ANQGSEA. The V end lost 4 bases, the J end lost 0 bases, and 15 bases lay between the germline ends. The CDR3: CSVGDGSGLNTEAFF. The CDR3 DNA sequence: TGCAGCGTTGGGGACGGGTCGGGCCTGAACACTGAAGCTTTCTTT. Variable domain in full (rest from reference TRBV29-1 and TRBJ1-1): SAVISQKPSRDICQRGTSLTIQCQVDSQVTMMFWYRQQPGQSLTLIATANQGSEATYESGFVIDKFPISRPNLTFSTLTVSNMSPEDSSIYLCSVGDGSGLNTEAFFGQGTRLTVV.

The V call is TRBV5-4, the J call TRBJ1-4, with D possibly TRBD1 on 6 matching bases. The CDR3 runs to 14 residues. Between the trimmed V and J ends, which lost 0 bases and 5 bases, there was a span of 8 bases. Germline V gives CDR1 SGHNT, CDR2 YYREEE (reference sequence). The CDR3 spells CASSLGGHNEKLFF. The CDR3 bases are TGTGCCAGCAGCTTGGGGGGACACAATGAAAAACTGTTTTTT. The full variable domain, completed using reference TRBV5-4 and TRBJ1-4, is ETGVTQSPTHLIKTRGQQVTLRCSSQSGHNTVSWYQQALGQGPQFIFQYYREEENGRGNFPPRFSGLQFPNYSSELNVNALELDDSALYLCASSLGGHNEKLFFGSGTQLSVL.

The chain uses TRBV5-1 and TRBJ2-3, with 10 bases that match TRBD1. The V gene's germline CDR1 is SGHRS and CDR2 YFSETQ. The CDR3 is 15 residues long. V trimming: 0 bases; J trimming: 4 bases; junction bases outside the gene matches: 2. CDR3 protein: CASSLVGQGADTQYF. The DNA of the CDR3 is TGCGCCAGCAGCTTGGTAGGACAGGGGGCAGATACGCAGTATTTT.

This chain connects TRBV30 to TRBJ2-6; D call uncertain. There are 15 residues in the CDR3. V lost 0 bases and J lost 0, with 6 bases in between. Germline CDR1 GTSNPN, CDR2 SVGIG (reference sequence). In nucleotides, the CDR3 is TGTGCCTGGAGTGTACGTTTCTCTGGGGCCAACGTCCTGACTTTC. Protein product: CAWSVRFSGANVLTF.

The V and J genes are TRBV3-1 (or the pseudogene TRBV3-2) and TRBJ1-1; D unclear. Trimming took off 4 bases at V and 7 bases at J, with 13 bases between the two ends. The CDR3 has 13 residues. Germline assignment: CDR1 LGHDT and CDR2 YNNKEL (reference sequence). The CDR3 loop is CASSPAAGYEAFF. Written as DNA, the CDR3 is TGTGCCAGCAGCCCTGCAGCCGGCTATGAAGCTTTCTTT.

V usage is TRBV27 and J usage is TRBJ1-5; D uncertain. The CDR3 runs 12 residues. Trimming took off 5 bases at V and 6 bases at J, with 8 bases between the two ends. Germline V lookup: CDR1 MNHEY, CDR2 SMNVEV (reference sequence). The CDR3 reads CASSDLSQPQHF. The CDR3 DNA sequence: TGTGCCAGCAGTGACCTTAGTCAGCCCCAGCATTTT.

This rearrangement joins TRBV5-4 to TRBJ2-1; no clear D. The germline CDR1 and CDR2 sequences are SGHNT and YYREEE (reference sequence). The V gene lost 2 bases and the J gene lost 0 bases, with 3 bases spanning the gap. The CDR3 consists of 13 residues. CDR3 loop: CASSFGSYNEQFF. CDR3 coding DNA: TGTGCCAGCAGCTTTGGCTCCTACAATGAGCAGTTCTTC.

V usage is TRBV6-6 and J usage is TRBJ2-1, with TRBD2 identical over 12 bases. The CDR3 is made up of 15 amino acids. Germline loops: CDR1 MNHNY, CDR2 SVGAGI (reference sequence). Losses at the gene ends were 5 bases for V and 10 bases for J; bases not matched to a gene: 9. CDR3 sequence reads: CASSDLAGGPSEQFF. In nucleotides, the CDR3 is TGTGCCAGCAGTGACCTAGCGGGAGGGCCATCGGAGCAGTTCTTC.

J is TRBJ2-1 and V is TRBV9, with 8 bases identical to TRBD2. V was clipped by 4 bases and J by 8 bases; unmatched bases: 11. Germline V lookup: CDR1 SGDLS, CDR2 YYNGEE. The CDR3 totals 15 residues. The CDR3 sequence: CASSPLASGLHEQFF. The CDR3 DNA is TGTGCCAGCAGCCCGTTGGCTAGCGGGTTGCATGAGCAGTTCTTC.

The chain combines TRBV5-1 with TRBJ1-6, with D possibly being TRBD1 (5 bases). The CDR3 runs 16 residues. Germline CDR1 and CDR2: SGHRS and YFSETQ. V was shortened by 4 bases and J by 8 bases, with 19 bases between the two germline ends. The CDR3: CASSNPTPARDSPLHF. The CDR3 DNA reads TGCGCCAGCAGCAATCCGACACCGGCCAGGGATTCACCCCTCCACTTT.

The CDR3 is CASSHQGQRIAEAFF. As DNA, the CDR3 is TGTGCCAGCAGCCACCAGGGACAGAGGATCGCTGAAGCTTTCTTT. The rearrangement uses TRBV5-4 and TRBJ1-1, with TRBD1 identical over 7 bases. This CDR3 region has 15 residues. The V and J ends lost 4 bases and 6 bases, in that order; junction bases with no gene match: 12. CDR1 SGHNT and CDR2 YYREEE come from the germline V gene (reference sequence).

The count of this clone is one. The V and J genes are TRBV30 and TRBJ1-4; D is ambiguous. This CDR3 contains 12 residues. The germline CDR1 and CDR2 sequences are GTSNPN and SVGIG (reference sequence). V lost 7 bases and J 5 bases, leaving 11 bases between the germline ends. CDR3 sequence reads: CAYRAPNEKLFF. CDR3 nucleotides: TGTGCCTACCGGGCCCCCAATGAAAAACTGTTTTTT.

The chain employs TRBV27 and TRBJ2-4, with D perhaps TRBD1 (5 bases). Trimming cost V 5 bases and J 6 bases, with 11 bases left between them. Germline lookup yields CDR1 MNHEY and CDR2 SMNVEV (reference sequence). The CDR3 contains 13 residues. The CDR3 sequence is CASSLPDRNIQYF. CDR3 sequence (DNA): TGTGCCAGCAGTCTCCCCGACAGAAACATTCAGTACTTC.

The CDR3 sequence is CASSQPGQGGRGQFF. The CDR3 nucleotides read TGCGCCAGCAGCCAACCGGGACAGGGGGGCCGGGGGCAGTTCTTC. The V gene is TRBV4-1, the J gene TRBJ2-1, with 11 positions matching TRBD1. Per the germline V gene, CDR1 is MGHRA and CDR2 is YSYEKL. The V segment lost 2 bases and the J segment 12 bases; nucleotides outside the gene matches: 9. The CDR3 has 15 amino acids.

The gene calls are TRBV5-1 and TRBJ1-1; a weak D match, TRBD1 (5 bases). Trimming shortened V by 3 bases and J by 9 bases, and 18 bases separated the two germline ends. Germline V gives CDR1 SGHRS, CDR2 YFSETQ. The length of the CDR3 is 14 residues. The CDR3 sequence: CASSSDSGQTQAFF. The CDR3, as DNA: TGCGCCAGCAGCTCAGACAGCGGGCAGACTCAAGCTTTCTTT.

This sequence joins TRBV11-1 and TRBJ1-2; a possible D gene is TRBD1 (6 bases). CDR1 and CDR2 (germline): SGHAT, FQDESV (reference sequence). The CDR3 runs to 14 residues. Trimming left V 1 base short and J 8 bases short, with 14 bases between. The CDR3 spells CASSLVSGGRGYTF. The CDR3 DNA reads TGTGCCAGCAGCTTAGTTTCGGGGGGCAGGGGCTACACCTTC. Full variable domain (missing parts from reference TRBV11-1 and TRBJ1-2): EAEVAQSPRYKITEKSQAVAFWCDPISGHATLYWYRQILGQGPELLVQFQDESVVDDSQLPKDRFSAERLKGVDSTLKIQPAELGDSAMYLCASSLVSGGRGYTFGSGTRLTVV.

The chain links TRBV2 to TRBJ2-3; 14 nucleotides align to TRBD2. This CDR3 contains 15 residues. V dropped 6 bases and J dropped 4; count of bases not matched to a gene: 3. Germline lookup yields CDR1 SNHLY and CDR2 FYNNEI. The CDR3 spells CASRGTSGSADTQYF. DNA of the CDR3: TGTGCCAGCAGGGGGACTAGCGGGAGTGCAGATACGCAGTATTTT.

The chain is built from TRBV19 and TRBJ1-2; 10 bases match TRBD1. J gave up 4 bases and V 5 bases, and 4 bases lay outside the gene matches. Germline CDR1 is LNHDA and CDR2 is SQIVND (reference sequence). The CDR3 is 14 residues long. CDR3 nucleotides: TGTGCCAGTAGTCCCTGGACAGGGGGCTATGGCTACACCTTC. It codes for CASSPWTGGYGYTF.

The rearrangement links TRBV2 to TRBJ2-7; 9 bases are a match to TRBD1. Germline V lookup: CDR1 SNHLY, CDR2 FYNNEI. The CDR3 sequence is 13 residues long. Unmatched junction bases numbered 8, after V lost 7 bases and J lost 7 bases. The CDR3 protein is CASNRQGVGEQYF. CDR3 sequence (DNA): TGTGCCAGCAATCGACAGGGGGTGGGGGAGCAGTACTTC.

The rearrangement uses TRBV20-1 and TRBJ2-5; D is unresolved. The CDR3 spans 14 residues. The germline V and J ends were trimmed by 3 bases and 4 bases, with 15 bases remaining between them. Germline V gene data show CDR1 as DFQATT and CDR2 as SNEGSKA (reference sequence). The CDR3 DNA reads as TGCAGTGCTAGTTCGTCACCGCAACCAGAGACCCAGTACTTC. As protein: CSASSSPQPETQYF.

The chain combines TRBV3-1 (or the pseudogene TRBV3-2) with TRBJ1-2, with D perhaps matching TRBD1 (5 bases). The V gene's germline CDR1 is LGHDT and CDR2 YNNKEL (reference sequence). This CDR3 region has 15 residues. V was shortened by 1 base and J by 2 bases, with 11 bases between the two germline ends. Written as DNA, the CDR3 is TGTGCCAGCAGCCAAGGCCAAGGGACCAACTATGGCTACACCTTC. Amino acid sequence: CASSQGQGTNYGYTF.

V and J are TRBV6-5 and TRBJ2-7, with D unresolved. The germline V gene has CDR1 MNHEY and CDR2 SVGAGI. This CDR3 region has 15 residues. V was clipped by 2 bases and J by 2 bases, with 13 bases between them. CDR3 sequence (DNA): TGTGCCAGCAGTTACGCCGCCGCCCTAACCTACGAGCAGTACTTC. This gives the protein CASSYAAALTYEQYF.